The 21 T cell receptor beta chains reported below all come from one sample, sequenced in a study of blood T cell repertoires in COVID-19. Sequencing used immunoSEQ multiplex PCR; TCRdb keeps in-frame clones, though not all of them. The table records over 400,000 clones, 85% to 90% of them present only once. The sample consisted of peripheral blood. These receptors originate from a woman aged 50 to 60 with COVID-19, enrolled during active disease.

Only a few counts were recorded for this clone. The chain links TRBV30 to TRBJ2-2; TRBD1 matches 8 bases. With 3 bases clipped from V and 4 bases from J, the junction kept 10 bases outside the gene matches. Germline CDR1 reads GTSNPN; CDR2 reads SVGIG (reference sequence). The CDR3 sequence is 16 residues long. DNA of the CDR3: TGTGCCTGGAGCGCCGGGACAGGCCTTTCCACCGGGGAGCTGTTTTTT. It specifies CAWSAGTGLSTGELFF.

To note about this clone: Other DNA sequences in the sample encode the same CDR3. J is TRBJ1-5 and V is TRBV6-5, with 8 bases matching TRBD1. Germline lookup yields CDR1 MNHEY and CDR2 SVGAGI. With 6 bases clipped from V and 6 bases from J, the junction kept 4 bases outside the gene matches. There are 13 residues in the CDR3. The CDR3: CASRPDRGQPQHF. The CDR3 DNA follows: TGTGCCAGCAGACCCGACAGGGGTCAGCCCCAGCATTTT.

The chain carries TRBV3-1 (or the pseudogene TRBV3-2) and TRBJ1-2; 8 positions agree with TRBD1. Per germline, CDR1 LGHDT and CDR2 YNNKEL (reference sequence). Trimming at V came to 4 bases and at J to 4 bases, leaving 2 bases not matched to a gene. The CDR3 loop spans 13 amino acids. CDR3 protein: CASSPGGRYGYTF. CDR3 coding DNA: TGTGCCAGCAGCCCAGGGGGCCGCTATGGCTACACCTTC.

This clone came up once. The V call is TRBV27, the J call TRBJ2-1; D gene ambiguous. V was clipped by 3 bases and J by 1 base, with 10 bases between them. CDR3 length equals 15 residues. Germline CDR1 is MNHEY and CDR2 is SMNVEV (reference sequence). CDR3 protein: CASSFAPRSYNEQFF. In nucleotides, the CDR3 is TGTGCCAGCAGTTTTGCCCCACGGTCCTACAATGAGCAGTTCTTC.

The chain combines TRBV27 with TRBJ2-7; unclear D gene. The length of the CDR3 is 15 residues. Germline CDR1 reads MNHEY; CDR2 reads SMNVEV (reference sequence). V shed 5 bases and J shed 4 bases, with 18 bases lying between them. The CDR3: CASSDLAVTTYEQYF. CDR3 nucleotide sequence: TGTGCCAGCAGTGACCTTGCGGTTACCACGTACGAGCAGTACTTC.

The chain carries TRBV10-3 and TRBJ2-7; the D is unclear. The V end lost 2 bases, the J end lost 0 bases, and 8 bases lay between the germline ends. There are 14 residues in the CDR3. Germline loops: CDR1 ENHRY, CDR2 SYGVKD. CDR3 coding DNA: TGTGCCATCAGTGAGCGACAAGGCTCCTACGAGCAGTACTTC. This encodes CAISERQGSYEQYF.

This rearrangement joins TRBV2 to TRBJ2-6; D uncertain. Germline lookup yields CDR1 SNHLY and CDR2 FYNNEI. This CDR3 region has 14 residues. V lost 7 bases to trimming and J lost 0 bases, with 7 bases between them. CDR3 amino acids: CASMRDSGANVLTF. The CDR3 DNA follows: TGTGCCAGCATGAGAGACTCTGGGGCCAACGTCCTGACTTTC. Looking up the rest from reference TRBV2 and TRBJ2-6 gives the full variable domain: EPEVTQTPSHQVTQMGQEVILRCVPISNHLYFYWYRQILGQKVEFLVSFYNNEISEKSEIFDDQFSVERPDGSNFTLKIRSTKLEDSAMYFCASMRDSGANVLTFGAGSRLTVL.

CDR3 coding DNA: TGTGCCATCAGGGGCCAGGGACAGGGGGCCGACGAGCAGTACTTC. This codes for CAIRGQGQGADEQYF. V gene TRBV10-3 combines with J gene TRBJ2-7, with 12 nucleotides matching TRBD1. Germline loops: CDR1 ENHRY, CDR2 SYGVKD. CDR3 size: 15 residues. V trimming: 6 bases; J trimming: 5 bases; junction bases outside the gene matches: 8.

The V call is TRBV29-1, the J call TRBJ2-1; no firm D call. Looked up from germline, CDR1 is SQVTM and CDR2 is ANQGSEA. Trimming removed 0 bases at V and 8 bases at J, with 5 bases between. The length of the CDR3 is 11 residues. The CDR3 coding sequence is TGCAGCGTTGAAGATAGAGATGAGCAGTTCTTC. Translation gives CSVEDRDEQFF.

This chain uses TRBV3-1 (or the pseudogene TRBV3-2) with TRBJ1-3, with TRBD1 as a possible D gene (5 bases). Germline loops: CDR1 LGHDT, CDR2 YNNKEL (reference sequence). The CDR3 is 17 residues long. The V end was cut by 6 bases, the J end by 6 bases, with 24 bases between. CDR3 nucleotide sequence: TGTGCCAGCAGTCAGAATTACGGGGGAGGAGCTGAAAACACCATATATTTT. Translation: CASSQNYGGGAENTIYF.

The chain recombines TRBV5-1 with TRBJ1-4; no definite D call. The CDR3 has 15 residues. The germline V gene encodes CDR1 SGHRS and CDR2 YFSETQ. The V gene lost 3 bases and the J gene lost 7 bases, with 16 bases spanning the gap. The CDR3 sequence is CASSSSFSRGEKLFF. The CDR3 bases are TGCGCCAGCAGCTCATCCTTCTCTCGAGGTGAAAAACTGTTTTTT.

In its sample, this clone was seen a few times. This chain connects TRBV6-6 to TRBJ1-1; 11 bases align to TRBD1. Germline V gives CDR1 MNHNY, CDR2 SVGAGI (reference sequence). The CDR3 covers 14 residues. V was clipped by 7 bases and J by 5 bases; unmatched bases: 6. The CDR3 DNA reads TGTGCCAGCATGGACAGGGGGCCAAAAACTGAAGCTTTCTTT. Its protein product is CASMDRGPKTEAFF.

The chain uses TRBV30 and TRBJ2-3, with no clear D. The V end lost 2 bases, the J end lost 6 bases, and 6 bases lay between the germline ends. There are 11 residues in the CDR3. From germline, CDR1 is GTSNPN and CDR2 SVGIG (reference sequence). DNA of the CDR3: TGTGCCTGGAGTCTCTCTGATACGCAGTATTTT. The encoded protein is CAWSLSDTQYF. Full variable domain (remainder filled in from reference TRBV30 and TRBJ2-3): SQTIHQWPATLVQPVGSPLSLECTVEGTSNPNLYWYRQAAGRGLQLLFYSVGIGQISSEVPQNLSASRPQDRQFILSSKKLLLSDSGFYLCAWSLSDTQYFGPGTRLTVL.

The chain combines TRBV2 with TRBJ1-6, with 9 bases lining up with TRBD1. There are 15 residues in the CDR3. Germline V lookup: CDR1 SNHLY, CDR2 FYNNEI. The V and J ends lost 6 bases and 14 bases, in that order; junction bases with no gene match: 14. DNA of the CDR3: TGTGCCAGCAGGCCTCATCCGGGACAGGGTAGTGCCCTCCACTTT. The encoded protein is CASRPHPGQGSALHF.

The chain employs TRBV7-6 and TRBJ2-2, with 10 bases identical to TRBD1. Germline CDR1 SGHVS, CDR2 FNYEAQ. The V segment lost 5 bases and the J segment 7 bases; nucleotides outside the gene matches: 10. This CDR3 region has 16 residues. CDR3 bases: TGTGCCAGCAGCCCGGGCCGGGACAGGGGTGGCGGGGAGCTGTTTTTT. Translation: CASSPGRDRGGGELFF.

A single count supports this clone. The chain carries TRBV5-1 and TRBJ1-1; D gene ambiguous. Germline V gives CDR1 SGHRS, CDR2 YFSETQ. Trimming pared 7 bases from V and 5 bases from J, leaving 15 bases between. The CDR3 is 13 residues long. The CDR3 loop is CASGSAGRTEAFF. The CDR3 DNA reads as TGCGCCAGCGGATCCGCGGGCCGGACTGAAGCTTTCTTT.

The rearrangement uses TRBV9 and TRBJ2-3; TRBD2 matches 8 bases. The CDR3 loop spans 16 amino acids. The V segment lost 4 bases and the J segment 3 bases; nucleotides outside the gene matches: 10. The germline gives CDR1 SGDLS, CDR2 YYNGEE. The CDR3 DNA reads TGTGCCAGCAGCCCCCGGGGTAGCGGGATGACAGATACGCAGTATTTT. Its protein is CASSPRGSGMTDTQYF.

The chain is built from TRBV2 and TRBJ2-2; TRBD1 matches at 8 bases. Germline V CDR1 and CDR2: SNHLY, FYNNEI. The CDR3 spans 15 residues. V dropped 8 bases and J dropped 6; count of bases not matched to a gene: 11. The CDR3 nucleotides read TGTGCCAGCGGTTCCACAACAGGGGGAGCCGGGGAGCTGTTTTTT. Translated, it gives CASGSTTGGAGELFF. The full variable domain, its missing parts supplied by reference TRBV2 and TRBJ2-2, is EPEVTQTPSHQVTQMGQEVILRCVPISNHLYFYWYRQILGQKVEFLVSFYNNEISEKSEIFDDQFSVERPDGSNFTLKIRSTKLEDSAMYFCASGSTTGGAGELFFGEGSRLTVL.

The rearrangement joins TRBV5-4 to TRBJ2-1; D is undetermined. V lost 0 bases and J 3 bases, leaving 13 bases between the germline ends. From germline, CDR1 is SGHNT and CDR2 YYREEE (reference sequence). This CDR3 has 16 amino acids. The CDR3 bases are TGTGCCAGCAGCTTGGATCCAACCAGGAACTACAATGAGCAGTTCTTC. This translates into CASSLDPTRNYNEQFF.

This clone showed up just a few times. The chain carries TRBV7-9 and TRBJ1-6, with D hard to call. This CDR3 has 15 residues. Germline lookup yields CDR1 SEHNR and CDR2 FQNEAQ (reference sequence). Trimming took off 5 bases at V and 10 bases at J, with 18 bases between the two ends. CDR3 sequence: CASSRGRNSASPLHF. Written as DNA, the CDR3 is TGTGCCAGCAGCCGGGGAAGGAACAGCGCCTCACCCCTCCACTTT.

The rearrangement joins TRBV27 to TRBJ1-2, with D tentatively TRBD1 (6 bases). V was clipped by 8 bases and J by 4 bases, with 11 bases between them. The CDR3 has 12 amino acids. Germline-derived CDR1 and CDR2 are MNHEY and SMNVEV (reference sequence). Here the CDR3 reads CASGSRGYGYTF. In DNA form, the CDR3 reads TGTGCCAGCGGTAGCAGGGGCTATGGCTACACCTTC.